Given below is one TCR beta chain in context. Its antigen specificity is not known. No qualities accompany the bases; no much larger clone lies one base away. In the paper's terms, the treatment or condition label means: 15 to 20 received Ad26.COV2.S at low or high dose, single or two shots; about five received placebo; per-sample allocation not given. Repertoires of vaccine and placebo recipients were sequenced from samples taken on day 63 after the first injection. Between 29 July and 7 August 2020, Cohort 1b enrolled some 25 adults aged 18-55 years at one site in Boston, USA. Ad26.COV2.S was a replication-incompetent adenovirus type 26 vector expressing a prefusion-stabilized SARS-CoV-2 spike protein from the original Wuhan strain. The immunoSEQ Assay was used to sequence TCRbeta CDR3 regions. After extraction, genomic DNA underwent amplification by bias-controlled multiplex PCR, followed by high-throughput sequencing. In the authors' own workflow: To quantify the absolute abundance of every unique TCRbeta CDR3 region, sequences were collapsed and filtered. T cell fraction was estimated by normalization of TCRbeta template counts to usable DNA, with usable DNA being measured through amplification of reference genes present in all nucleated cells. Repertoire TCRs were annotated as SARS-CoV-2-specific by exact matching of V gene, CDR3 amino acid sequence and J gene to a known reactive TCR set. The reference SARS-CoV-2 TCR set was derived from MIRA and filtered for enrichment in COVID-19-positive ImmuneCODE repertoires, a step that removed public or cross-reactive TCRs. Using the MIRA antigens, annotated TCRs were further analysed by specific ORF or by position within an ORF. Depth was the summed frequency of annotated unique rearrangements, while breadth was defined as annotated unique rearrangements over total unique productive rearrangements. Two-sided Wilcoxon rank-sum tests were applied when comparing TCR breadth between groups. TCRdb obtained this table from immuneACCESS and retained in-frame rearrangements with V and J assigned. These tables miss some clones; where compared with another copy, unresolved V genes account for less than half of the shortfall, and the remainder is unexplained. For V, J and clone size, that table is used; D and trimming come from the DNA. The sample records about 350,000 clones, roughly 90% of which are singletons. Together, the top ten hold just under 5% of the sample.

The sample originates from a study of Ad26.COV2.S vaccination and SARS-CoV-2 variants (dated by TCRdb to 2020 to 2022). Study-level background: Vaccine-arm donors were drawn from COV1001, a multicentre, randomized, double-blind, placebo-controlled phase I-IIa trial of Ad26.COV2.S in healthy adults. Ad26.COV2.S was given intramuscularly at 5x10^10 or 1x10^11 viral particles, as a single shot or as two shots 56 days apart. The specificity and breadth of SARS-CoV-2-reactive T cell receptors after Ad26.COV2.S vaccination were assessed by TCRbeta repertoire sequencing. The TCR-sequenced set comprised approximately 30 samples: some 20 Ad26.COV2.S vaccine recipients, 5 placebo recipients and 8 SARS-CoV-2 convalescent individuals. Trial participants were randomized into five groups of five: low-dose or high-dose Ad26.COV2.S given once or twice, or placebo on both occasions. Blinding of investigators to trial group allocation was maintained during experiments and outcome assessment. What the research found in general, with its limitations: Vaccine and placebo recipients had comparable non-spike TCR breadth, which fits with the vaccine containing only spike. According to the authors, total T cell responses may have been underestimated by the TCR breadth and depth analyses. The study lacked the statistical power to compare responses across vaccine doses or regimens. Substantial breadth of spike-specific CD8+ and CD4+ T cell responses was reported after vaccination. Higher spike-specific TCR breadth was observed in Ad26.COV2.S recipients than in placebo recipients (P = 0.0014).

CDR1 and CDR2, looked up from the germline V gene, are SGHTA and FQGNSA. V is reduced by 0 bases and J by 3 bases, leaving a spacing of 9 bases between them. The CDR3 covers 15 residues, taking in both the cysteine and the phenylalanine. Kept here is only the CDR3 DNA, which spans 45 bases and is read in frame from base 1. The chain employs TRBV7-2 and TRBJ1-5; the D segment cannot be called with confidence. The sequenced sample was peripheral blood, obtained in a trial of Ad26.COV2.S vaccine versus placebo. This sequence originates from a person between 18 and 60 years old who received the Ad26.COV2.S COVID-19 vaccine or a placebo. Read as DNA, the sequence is TGTGCCAGCAGCTTAGCCCCCCGATCCAATCAGCCCCAGCATTTT. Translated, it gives CASSLAPRSNQPQHF. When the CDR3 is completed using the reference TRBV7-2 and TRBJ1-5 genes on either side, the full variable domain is GAGVSQSPSNKVTEKGKDVELRCDPISGHTALYWYRQSLGQGLEFLIYFQGNSAPDKSGLPSDRFSAERTGGSVSTLTIQRTQQEDSAVYLCASSLAPRSNQPQHFGDGTRLSIL.